These 8 T cell receptor beta chains share one sample of origin, sequenced in a study of cytomegalovirus exposure and HLA in healthy donors. PCR primers comprised 60 Vbeta and 13 Jbeta primers. Using immunoSEQ multiplex PCR, the repertoire was profiled, and TCRdb retains in-frame clones only, with some absent. Of around 150,000 clones listed, 68% were seen once; the top ten hold around 4.5%. Material for sequencing was PBMCs. These receptors all come from a woman in her late teens or twenties in good health and CMV-seropositive.

This clone appeared once. The chain combines TRBV5-6 with TRBJ2-5, with a tentative D call TRBD2 (5 bases). Between the trimmed V and J ends, which lost 4 bases and 0 bases, there was a span of 13 bases. The CDR3 is 15 amino acids. The germline V gene encodes CDR1 SGHDT and CDR2 YYEEEE. In nucleotides, the CDR3 is TGTGCCAGCAGCCTGAGGGCCTCCTACCAAGAGACCCAGTACTTC. It codes for CASSLRASYQETQYF.

The chain combines TRBV19 with TRBJ2-7; 12 positions agree with TRBD2. CDR1 is LNHDA and CDR2 is SQIVND in the germline V gene (reference sequence). This CDR3 spans 16 amino acids. The V and J ends lost 3 bases and 5 bases, in that order; junction bases with no gene match: 8. DNA for the CDR3: TGTGCCAGTAGTATGCCGACTAGCGGGAGTCGCCACGAGCAGTACTTC. This translates into CASSMPTSGSRHEQYF.

This chain's CDR3 is CASTEGAGAGELFF. DNA of the CDR3: TGCGCCAGCACCGAAGGGGCGGGGGCCGGGGAGCTGTTTTTT. The rearrangement links TRBV4-1 to TRBJ2-2; 7 nucleotides line up with TRBD2. This CDR3 contains 14 residues. V trimming: 7 bases; J trimming: 6 bases; junction bases outside the gene matches: 8. The germline gives CDR1 MGHRA, CDR2 YSYEKL.

This clone was detected once. The chain couples TRBV28 to TRBJ1-2; 7 bases map to TRBD1. Looked up from germline, CDR1 is MDHEN and CDR2 is SYDVKM. The CDR3 runs to 12 residues. V lost 6 bases, J lost 6 bases, and 4 bases stayed unmatched. CDR3 sequence (DNA): TGTGCCAGCAGACAACAGGGGAATGGCTACACCTTC. Translating gives CASRQQGNGYTF.

This chain links TRBV15 with TRBJ2-7; TRBD2 is a possible D gene (5 bases). Per germline, CDR1 LNHNV and CDR2 YYDKDF (reference sequence). Trimming took 0 bases from V and 3 from J, leaving 9 bases between them. The CDR3 consists of 14 residues. This CDR3 is CATSRDEGNYEQYF. The CDR3 DNA follows: TGTGCCACCAGCAGAGACGAGGGAAACTACGAGCAGTACTTC.

A few counts support this clone. The V call is TRBV2, the J call TRBJ2-3, with D possibly TRBD2 on 6 matching bases. Germline V gives CDR1 SNHLY, CDR2 FYNNEI. This CDR3 region has 15 residues. V was cut by 3 bases and J by 0 bases, with 10 bases left in between. Here the CDR3 reads CASSDTAGSTDTQYF. The DNA for the CDR3 is TGTGCCAGCAGTGACACGGCGGGAAGCACAGATACGCAGTATTTT.

The chain recombines TRBV7-8 with TRBJ1-2, with D maybe TRBD1 (5 bases). The germline gives CDR1 SGHVS, CDR2 FQNEAQ. Deletions cut 5 bases from V and 8 bases from J, with 15 bases between. This CDR3 is built from 13 residues. CDR3 coding DNA: TGTGCCAGCAGCCAAGGCGTGACAGTAGGCTACACCTTC. It translates to CASSQGVTVGYTF.

This sequence joins TRBV15 and TRBJ1-4; TRBD1 is a possible D gene (6 bases). The CDR3 totals 15 residues. Germline V gives CDR1 LNHNV, CDR2 YYDKDF (reference sequence). V lost 2 bases, J lost 3 bases, and 10 bases lay in between. In nucleotides, the CDR3 is TGTGCCACCAGCAGACGGACAGCGTCTAATGAAAAACTGTTTTTT. Translating it yields CATSRRTASNEKLFF.